A selection of T cell receptor beta chains follows, all from one sample in a study of cytomegalovirus exposure and HLA in healthy donors. TCRdb's table, derived via immunoSEQ multiplex PCR, lists solely in-frame clones and lacks some. This table has roughly 100,000 clones, more than 75% appearing once. The source material was PBMCs. Source of these receptors: a woman aged 50 to 60 in good health and CMV-seropositive. CDR3s include the opening cysteine and the closing phenylalanine or tryptophan. A D gene is named only where the DNA matches it firmly. Only part of the rows carry a size: once, few, many, or a class if the clone is expanded.

>TRBJ1-1|-|-|TRBV7-6
CASSLGGQVDEAFF
TGTGCCAGCAGCTTAGGGGGGCAGGTCGATGAAGCTTTCTTT
>TRBJ2-7|-|TRBD1|TRBV6-1
CASSVTGQGDDEQYF
TGTGCCAGCAGTGTAACGGGACAGGGGGACGACGAGCAGTACTTC
>TRBJ1-6|-|-|TRBV2
CASRGTLQGSMSPLHF
TGTGCCAGCAGGGGGACATTACAGGGTTCCATGTCACCCCTCCACTTT
>TRBJ2-5|-|-|TRBV7-2
CASSLAGAGETQYF
TGTGCCAGCAGCTTAGCGGGTGCAGGAGAGACCCAGTACTTC
>TRBJ2-7|once|TRBD2|TRBV6-1
CASSVELAGGLSSYEQYF
TGTGCCAGCAGTGTGGAACTAGCGGGGGGCCTGAGCTCCTACGAGCAGTACTTC
>TRBJ2-7|-|-|TRBV5-1
CASSAPSNGGYEQYF
TGCGCCAGCAGCGCCCCGAGTAACGGAGGCTACGAGCAGTACTTC
>TRBJ2-4|-|-|TRBV5-1
CASSLEQGWNIQYF
TGCGCCAGCAGCTTAGAGCAGGGGTGGAACATTCAGTACTTC
>TRBJ1-2|-|-|TRBV29-1
CSANPGVSGYTF
TGCAGCGCGAACCCAGGGGTTTCTGGCTACACCTTC
>TRBJ2-3|-|TRBD2|TRBV10-3
CAISRTSRGSDTQYF
TGTGCCATCAGTAGGACTAGCCGGGGGTCAGATACGCAGTATTTT
>TRBJ1-4|-|-|TRBV7-2
CASSIRAGATNEKLFF
TGTGCCAGCAGCATACGGGCGGGTGCAACTAATGAAAAACTGTTTTTT
>TRBJ1-4|few|TRBD1|TRBV2
CASSQGARDEKLFF
TGTGCCAGCAGTCAGGGGGCTCGCGATGAAAAACTGTTTTTT
>TRBJ1-1|few|-|TRBV5-4
CASSQAETGNTEAFF
TGTGCCAGCAGCCAAGCGGAGACAGGCAACACTGAAGCTTTCTTT
>TRBJ2-5|-|-|TRBV9
CASSGRDLRTQYF
TGTGCCAGCAGCGGGAGGGACTTACGGACCCAGTACTTC
>TRBJ1-3|few|TRBD1|TRBV7-9
CASSSDRENTIYF
TGTGCCAGCAGCTCCGACAGGGAAAACACCATATATTTT
>TRBJ1-4|-|-|TRBV2
CASSAPKGLATNEKLFF
TGTGCCAGCAGTGCCCCTAAGGGACTTGCAACTAATGAAAAACTGTTTTTT
>TRBJ1-1|few|-|TRBV5-1
CASSSGQYPEAFF
TGCGCCAGCAGCTCCGGACAGTATCCTGAAGCTTTCTTT
>TRBJ1-1|many|-|TRBV4-3
CASSQGRDSLSPAFF
TGCGCCAGCAGCCAAGGTCGGGACTCACTCAGTCCGGCTTTCTTT
>TRBJ2-4|-|TRBD2|TRBV4-1
CASSQVGRLAGLAKNIQYF
TGCGCCAGCAGCCAAGTCGGGCGGCTAGCGGGGCTAGCCAAAAACATTCAGTACTTC
>TRBJ1-5|few|TRBD1|TRBV6-1
CASSGTFGTDSNQPQHF
TGTGCCAGCAGTGGTACGTTCGGGACAGATAGCAATCAGCCCCAGCATTTT
>TRBJ2-1|once|TRBD2|TRBV10-3
CAVSQGGTSGYNEQFF
TGTGCCGTATCCCAGGGTGGGACTAGCGGATACAATGAGCAGTTCTTC
>TRBJ2-7|-|-|TRBV2
CASAPGGGLDEQYF
TGTGCCAGCGCCCCTGGGGGGGGGCTCGACGAGCAGTACTTC
>TRBJ1-5|few|-|TRBV6-5
CASRAGLSNQPQHF
TGTGCCAGCAGAGCAGGGCTAAGCAATCAGCCCCAGCATTTT
>TRBJ1-2|few|TRBD1|TRBV28
CASSHRQGAANYGYTF
TGTGCCAGCAGCCACCGTCAGGGGGCAGCTAACTATGGCTACACCTTC
>TRBJ2-2|-|TRBD2|TRBV9
CASSVGLAGGTGELFF
TGTGCCAGCAGCGTAGGCCTAGCGGGGGGGACCGGGGAGCTGTTTTTT
>TRBJ1-1|-|TRBD1|TRBV7-6
CASSLESPGRGFEAFF
TGTGCCAGCAGCTTAGAAAGTCCGGGCAGGGGGTTTGAAGCTTTCTTT
>TRBJ1-3|-|-|TRBV5-5
CASSLSGNRFGNTIYF
TGTGCCAGCAGCTTGTCAGGCAACAGATTTGGAAACACCATATATTTT
>TRBJ2-3|-|TRBD2|TRBV4-3
CASSQDIGGGGTDTQYF
TGCGCCAGCAGCCAAGATATCGGCGGGGGTGGGACAGATACGCAGTATTTT
>TRBJ1-2|-|-|TRBV7-9
CSSSTPLQAILDGYTF
TGTTCCAGCAGCACCCCACTACAGGCTATTTTGGATGGCTACACCTTC
>TRBJ2-3|few|TRBD1|TRBV5-1
CASSIGQGLDTQYF
TGCGCCAGCAGCATCGGACAGGGCCTAGATACGCAGTATTTT
>TRBJ2-2|-|-|TRBV5-1
CASSLAGIQANTGELFF
TGCGCCAGCAGCTTGGCCGGGATTCAAGCGAACACCGGGGAGCTGTTTTTT
>TRBJ1-1|-|-|TRBV7-3
CASSASMNTEAFF
TGTGCCAGCAGCGCTAGTATGAACACTGAAGCTTTCTTT
>TRBJ1-1|-|-|TRBV15
CATSNSGGPFTEAFF
TGTGCCACCAGCAACTCGGGGGGACCCTTCACTGAAGCTTTCTTT
>TRBJ1-2|-|-|TRBV10-3
CASSEFQGFGGYTF
TGTGCCAGCAGCGAATTCCAGGGTTTCGGTGGCTACACCTTC
>TRBJ2-2|once|-|TRBV5-4
CASSFEVTGELFF
TGTGCCAGCAGCTTCGAGGTAACCGGGGAGCTGTTTTTT
>TRBJ2-5|-|TRBD2|TRBV5-5
CASSSAGGEETQYF
TGTGCCAGCAGCTCGGCGGGGGGAGAAGAGACCCAGTACTTC
>TRBJ1-1|-|-|TRBV28
CASSLLHRTEVLGEAFF
TGTGCCAGCAGTTTATTACATAGGACAGAAGTACTAGGGGAAGCTTTCTTT
>TRBJ2-2|-|TRBD2|TRBV5-4
CASSKQLAGDTGELFF
TGTGCCAGCAGCAAGCAACTAGCGGGGGACACCGGGGAGCTGTTTTTT
>TRBJ1-2|-|-|TRBV15
CATSRHEGVDGYTF
TGTGCCACCAGCCGCCACGAGGGCGTCGATGGCTACACCTTC
>TRBJ1-2|once|-|TRBV28
CASTGGQGRSGYTF
TGTGCCAGCACTGGTGGGCAGGGGAGAAGTGGCTACACCTTC
>TRBJ2-3|once|-|TRBV7-2
CASSLGRDTQYF
TGTGCCAGCAGCTTGGGGCGAGATACGCAGTATTTT